The 23 T cell receptor beta chains below come from one sample, sequenced in a study of graft-versus-host responses after intestinal transplantation. Lymphocytes from graft epithelium and lamina propria were isolated. Some clones are missing from TCRdb's copy, which holds only in-frame ones; the method was immunoSEQ multiplex PCR. The sample has 9,000 to 10,000 clones; 65% to 90% are singletons. The material sequenced was ileum tissue, taken roughly 730 days after intestinal transplantation. These receptors were collected from a human patient who received an intestinal transplant, so some T cells may come from the graft donor.

This chain joins TRBV18 and TRBJ1-5, with 9 bases that match TRBD1. CDR1 and CDR2 from the germline V gene are KGHSH and LQKENI. The CDR3 is made up of 15 amino acids. Germline trimming cut 10 bases from V and 7 bases from J; bases unmatched to any gene: 14. This CDR3 is CATLSGTGFGQPQHF. The CDR3 nucleotides are TGTGCCACGCTGTCCGGGACAGGGTTCGGGCAGCCCCAGCATTTT. The full variable domain, completed using reference TRBV18 and TRBJ1-5, is NAGVMQNPRHLVRRRGQEARLRCSPMKGHSHVYWYRQLPEEGLKFMVYLQKENIIDESGMPKERFSAEFPKEGPSILRIQQVVRGDSAAYFCATLSGTGFGQPQHFGDGTRLSIL.

The rearrangement joins TRBV11-3 to TRBJ1-2; possible D gene TRBD1, 5 bases. V was cut by 7 bases and J by 6 bases, with 21 bases left in between. The CDR3 consists of 15 residues. The germline V gene encodes CDR1 SGHNT and CDR2 YENEEA. The CDR3 DNA sequence: TGTGCCAGCACCCCATCCTACGGGACGGCAAATGGCTACACCTTC. Protein: CASTPSYGTANGYTF.

The chain combines TRBV7-9 with TRBJ2-1; 11 nucleotides line up with TRBD2. The length of the CDR3 is 15 residues. Germline CDR1 is SEHNR and CDR2 is FQNEAQ (reference sequence). Trimming removed 2 bases from V and 5 bases from J; junction bases left unmatched: 2. The CDR3 bases are TGTGCCAGCAGCTTACCACTAGCGGGGGACAATGAGCAGTTCTTC. Protein product: CASSLPLAGDNEQFF.

This rearrangement joins TRBV7-3 to TRBJ2-3; D assignment may be TRBD1 or TRBD2 (6 bases each). Per the germline V gene, CDR1 is SGHTA and CDR2 is FQGTGA. The CDR3 sequence is 16 residues long. Trimming removed 2 bases at V and 2 bases at J, with 14 bases between. The CDR3 nucleotides are TGTGCCAGCAGCTTAGGATCGGGGGCGATCACAGATACGCAGTATTTT. Residues: CASSLGSGAITDTQYF.

The chain links TRBV7-3 to TRBJ2-7; 8 bases are shared with TRBD2. CDR3 length: 13 amino acids. V lost 5 bases to trimming and J lost 3 bases; unmatched junction nucleotides: 3. CDR1 is SGHTA, CDR2 FQGTGA, per germline. The CDR3 DNA follows: TGTGCCAGCAGCACCCGGGGGGGCTACGAGCAGTACTTC. Translation gives CASSTRGGYEQYF. Full variable domain (outside the CDR3, taken from reference TRBV7-3 and TRBJ2-7): GAGVSQTPSNKVTEKGKYVELRCDPISGHTALYWYRQSLGQGPEFLIYFQGTGAADDSGLPNDRFFAVRPEGSVSTLKIQRTERGDSAVYLCASSTRGGYEQYFGPGTRLTVT.

The rearrangement links TRBV15 to TRBJ1-5; the D gene is possibly TRBD1 (5 bases). V lost 0 bases to trimming and J lost 6 bases, with 15 bases between them. Per the germline V gene, CDR1 is LNHNV and CDR2 is YYDKDF (reference sequence). The CDR3 loop spans 16 amino acids. The CDR3 DNA is TGTGCCACCAGCAGAGACAGTCCGGGGCGGGGTCAGCCCCAGCATTTT. Encoded protein: CATSRDSPGRGQPQHF. Complete variable domain (other parts from reference TRBV15 and TRBJ1-5): DAMVIQNPRYQVTQFGKPVTLSCSQTLNHNVMYWYQQKSSQAPKLLFHYYDKDFNNEADTPDNFQSRRPNTSFCFLDIRSPGLGDTAMYLCATSRDSPGRGQPQHFGDGTRLSIL.

V is TRBV18 and J is TRBJ1-6, with TRBD1 matching 7 bases. Germline lookup yields CDR1 KGHSH and CDR2 LQKENI. The CDR3 has 15 residues. Unmatched junction bases numbered 8, after V lost 6 bases and J lost 6 bases. The chain's CDR3 is CASSLPGGVNSPLHF. CDR3 sequence (DNA): TGTGCCAGCTCCCTTCCAGGGGGTGTTAATTCACCCCTCCACTTT.

This chain joins TRBV27 and TRBJ2-1, with TRBD2 identical over 11 bases. V shed 3 bases and J 5 bases; nucleotides not matched to a gene: 3. Germline V gene lookup returns CDR1 MNHEY and CDR2 SMNVEV (reference sequence). The CDR3 has 15 residues. Here the CDR3 reads CASSLTSGNHNEQFF. In DNA form, the CDR3 reads TGTGCCAGCAGTTTGACTAGCGGGAACCACAATGAGCAGTTCTTC.

The J gene is TRBJ2-5, the V gene TRBV5-4; weak D call: TRBD1 (5 bases). V was pared by 2 bases and J by 3 bases, with 14 bases between. CDR3 size: 15 residues. Germline lookup yields CDR1 SGHNT and CDR2 YYREEE (reference sequence). CDR3 loop: CASSFDRRIKETQYF. In nucleotides, the CDR3 is TGTGCCAGCAGCTTCGACAGAAGGATTAAAGAGACCCAGTACTTC.

This chain uses TRBV6-6 with TRBJ2-3; 8 nucleotides line up with TRBD2. Germline CDR1 reads MNHNY; CDR2 reads SVGAGI (reference sequence). Trimming took 7 bases from V and 1 from J; bases not matched to a gene: 7. The CDR3 sequence is 15 residues long. The CDR3 region is CASTHGGGRTDTQYF. In DNA form, the CDR3 reads TGTGCCAGCACCCACGGGGGGGGGCGCACAGATACGCAGTATTTT.

The rearrangement joins TRBV27 to TRBJ1-1; weak D call: TRBD1 (5 bases). Germline assignment: CDR1 MNHEY and CDR2 SMNVEV (reference sequence). The CDR3 totals 13 residues. V was pared by 5 bases and J by 1 base, with 8 bases between. The CDR3 region has the DNA TGTGCCAGCAGTCCAGGGTGGAACACTGAAGCTTTCTTT. This translates into CASSPGWNTEAFF.

This clone showed up just a few times. The rearrangement links TRBV7-9 to TRBJ2-3; 13 bases match TRBD2. The V gene end was trimmed by 7 bases and the J gene end by 3 bases; junction bases not matched to a gene: 4. CDR1 is SEHNR and CDR2 is FQNEAQ in the germline V gene (reference sequence). This CDR3 contains 15 residues. The CDR3 sequence: CASIPGLAGTDTQYF. In DNA form, the CDR3 reads TGTGCCAGCATCCCGGGACTAGCGGGAACAGATACGCAGTATTTT.

This chain uses TRBV5-1 with TRBJ2-7, with D possibly matching TRBD2 (6 bases). Germline V gene data show CDR1 as SGHRS and CDR2 as YFSETQ. Trimming pared 0 bases from V and 4 bases from J, leaving 14 bases between. The CDR3 loop spans 15 amino acids. The CDR3 protein is CASSLDSGGSYEQYF. The DNA of the CDR3 is TGCGCCAGCAGCTTGGATTCTGGGGGGAGTTACGAGCAGTACTTC.

This rearrangement joins TRBV11-2 to TRBJ2-3; perhaps D is TRBD1 or TRBD2 (5 bases each). The V end lost 4 bases, the J end lost 6 bases, and 8 bases lay between the germline ends. From germline, CDR1 is SGHAT and CDR2 FQNNGV. This CDR3 comprises 12 residues. The CDR3 sequence: CASSSWGDTQYF. The CDR3 DNA sequence: TGTGCCAGCAGCTCCTGGGGGGATACGCAGTATTTT.

The chain couples TRBV30 to TRBJ2-2; TRBD1 might be the D (5 bases). The V end was cut by 6 bases, the J end by 6 bases, with 17 bases between. The CDR3 sequence is 14 residues long. The germline V gene encodes CDR1 GTSNPN and CDR2 SVGIG (reference sequence). CDR3 amino acids: CACLRGPRSGELFF. In DNA, the CDR3 is TGTGCCTGTCTTAGGGGTCCGAGGTCCGGGGAGCTGTTTTTT.

This clone was detected only once. The chain employs TRBV5-6 and TRBJ1-6, with D possibly being TRBD1 (5 bases). From germline, CDR1 is SGHDT and CDR2 YYEEEE. The CDR3 runs 15 residues. The germline V and J ends were trimmed by 0 bases and 7 bases, with 11 bases remaining between them. CDR3 in amino acids: CASSLVGRENSPLHF. The DNA of the CDR3 is TGTGCCAGCAGCTTGGTTGGCAGGGAGAATTCACCCCTCCACTTT.

The gene calls are TRBV10-3 and TRBJ2-7; TRBD1 matches 7 bases. The CDR3 runs 16 residues. V lost 4 bases, J lost 3 bases, and 12 bases stayed unmatched. Germline V gene lookup returns CDR1 ENHRY and CDR2 SYGVKD. The chain's CDR3 is CAISAPQGDRSYEQYF. The CDR3 coding sequence is TGTGCCATCAGTGCCCCTCAAGGGGACAGAAGCTACGAGCAGTACTTC.

The chain links TRBV6-5 to TRBJ2-5; maybe TRBD1 (6 bases). Trimming took 2 bases from V and 1 from J, leaving 14 bases between them. This CDR3 has 16 residues. Germline V gene sequence: CDR1 MNHEY, CDR2 SVGAGI. Here the CDR3 reads CASSYTGQLSQETQYF. The CDR3 DNA is TGTGCCAGCAGTTACACCGGACAGCTTAGCCAAGAGACCCAGTACTTC.

V gene TRBV6-1 combines with J gene TRBJ2-3, with TRBD1 as a possible D gene (5 bases). The CDR3 has 16 amino acids. The V end lost 2 bases, the J end lost 4 bases, and 16 bases lay between the germline ends. The V gene's germline CDR1 is MNHNS and CDR2 SASEGT. The CDR3 DNA reads TGTGCCAGCAGTGAACACAGGCTGAACCCCCCAGATACGCAGTATTTT. It encodes CASSEHRLNPPDTQYF.

This clone turned up a few times. The CDR3 sequence is CASSLDEGRDTQYF. The CDR3 bases are TGCGCCAGCAGCTTGGATGAGGGGAGAGATACGCAGTATTTT. This rearrangement joins TRBV5-1 to TRBJ2-3; D assignment may be TRBD1 or TRBD2 (5 bases each). In germline, CDR1 is SGHRS, CDR2 YFSETQ. Trimming left V 0 bases short and J 5 bases short, with 10 bases between. The length of the CDR3 is 14 residues.

V and J are TRBV19 and TRBJ2-5, with 12 bases that match TRBD2. The germline CDR1 and CDR2 sequences are LNHDA and SQIVND (reference sequence). This CDR3 spans 15 amino acids. Trimming at V came to 5 bases and at J to 5 bases, leaving 6 bases not matched to a gene. DNA of the CDR3: TGTGCCAGTAGTGCTAGGACTAGCGGGGCCGAGACCCAGTACTTC. It yields the protein CASSARTSGAETQYF.

This clone was seen once. This chain links TRBV20-1 with TRBJ1-1; D ambiguous. CDR1 is DFQATT and CDR2 is SNEGSKA in the germline V gene (reference sequence). The CDR3 contains 11 residues. The V and J ends lost 2 bases and 8 bases respectively, with 9 bases between them. CDR3 nucleotide sequence: TGCAGTGCTAGATTTTCCAGGGAAGCTTTCTTT. Translated, it gives CSARFSREAFF.

This clone was recorded once. The V call is TRBV19, the J call TRBJ1-5; the D is unclear. The CDR3 has 13 residues. CDR1 and CDR2 (germline): LNHDA, SQIVND (reference sequence). With 7 bases removed from V and 3 bases from J, the gap between germline ends came to 10 bases. CDR3 DNA sequence: TGTGCCAGTACGCAGCAGGTCAATCAGCCCCAGCATTTT. Encoded protein: CASTQQVNQPQHF.